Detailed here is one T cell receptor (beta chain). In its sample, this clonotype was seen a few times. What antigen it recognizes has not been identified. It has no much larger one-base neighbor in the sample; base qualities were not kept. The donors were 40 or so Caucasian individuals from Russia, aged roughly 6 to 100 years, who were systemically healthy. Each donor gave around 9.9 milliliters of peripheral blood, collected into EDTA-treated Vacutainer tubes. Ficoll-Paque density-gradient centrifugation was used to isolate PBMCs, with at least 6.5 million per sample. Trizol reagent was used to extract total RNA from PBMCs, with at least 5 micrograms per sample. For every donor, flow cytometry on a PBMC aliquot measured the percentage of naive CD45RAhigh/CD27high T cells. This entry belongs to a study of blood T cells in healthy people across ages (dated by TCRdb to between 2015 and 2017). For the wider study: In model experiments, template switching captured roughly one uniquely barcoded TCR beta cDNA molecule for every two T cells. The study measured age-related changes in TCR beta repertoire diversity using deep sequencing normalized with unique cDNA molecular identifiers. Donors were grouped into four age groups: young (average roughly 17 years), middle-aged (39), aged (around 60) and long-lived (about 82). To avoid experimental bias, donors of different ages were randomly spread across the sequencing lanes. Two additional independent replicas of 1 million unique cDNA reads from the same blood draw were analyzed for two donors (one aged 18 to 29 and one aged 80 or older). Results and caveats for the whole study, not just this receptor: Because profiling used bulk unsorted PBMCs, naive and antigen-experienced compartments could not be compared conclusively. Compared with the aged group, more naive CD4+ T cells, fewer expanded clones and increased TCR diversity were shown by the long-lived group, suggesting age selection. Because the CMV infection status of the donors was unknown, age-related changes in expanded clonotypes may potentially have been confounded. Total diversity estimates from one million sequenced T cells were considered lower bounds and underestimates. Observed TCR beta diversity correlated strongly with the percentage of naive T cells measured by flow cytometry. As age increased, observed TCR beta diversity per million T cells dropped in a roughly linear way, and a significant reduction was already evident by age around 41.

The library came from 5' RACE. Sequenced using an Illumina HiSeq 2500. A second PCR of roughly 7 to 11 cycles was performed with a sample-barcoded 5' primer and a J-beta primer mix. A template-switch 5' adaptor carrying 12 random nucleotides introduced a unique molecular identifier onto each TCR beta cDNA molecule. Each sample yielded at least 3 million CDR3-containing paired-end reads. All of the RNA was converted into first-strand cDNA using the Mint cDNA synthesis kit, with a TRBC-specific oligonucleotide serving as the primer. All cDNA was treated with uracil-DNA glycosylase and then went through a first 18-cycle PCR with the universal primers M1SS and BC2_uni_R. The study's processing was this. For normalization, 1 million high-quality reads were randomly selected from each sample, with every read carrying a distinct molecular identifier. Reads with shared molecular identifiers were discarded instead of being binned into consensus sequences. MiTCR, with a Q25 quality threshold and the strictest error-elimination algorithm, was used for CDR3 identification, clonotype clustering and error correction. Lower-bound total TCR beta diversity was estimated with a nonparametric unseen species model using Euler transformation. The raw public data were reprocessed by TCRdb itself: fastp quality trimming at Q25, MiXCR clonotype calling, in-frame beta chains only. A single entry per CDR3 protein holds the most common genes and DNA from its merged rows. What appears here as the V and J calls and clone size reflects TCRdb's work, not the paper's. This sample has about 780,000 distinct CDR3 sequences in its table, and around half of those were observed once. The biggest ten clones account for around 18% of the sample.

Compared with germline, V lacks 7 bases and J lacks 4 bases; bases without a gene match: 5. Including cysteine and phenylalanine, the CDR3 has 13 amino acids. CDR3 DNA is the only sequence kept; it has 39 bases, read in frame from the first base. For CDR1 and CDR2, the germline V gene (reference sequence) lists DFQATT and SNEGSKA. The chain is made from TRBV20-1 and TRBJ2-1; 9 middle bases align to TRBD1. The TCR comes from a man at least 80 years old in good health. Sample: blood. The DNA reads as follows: TGCAGTGTTCCGGGACAGGGTTACAATGAGCAGTTCTTC. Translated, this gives CSVPGQGYNEQFF.